One sample yielded the 25 T cell receptor beta chains listed below, sequenced in a study of radiotherapy plus CTLA-4 blockade in lung cancer. Sequencing was performed with immunoSEQ multiplex PCR; in TCRdb, only in-frame clones are kept and a portion is missing. Of about 73,000 clones in the sample, roughly 87% are singletons; the top ten hold 40% to 45%. Specimen: peripheral blood, collected from a patient treated with radiotherapy plus ipilimumab. All receptors come from a human donor with non-small cell lung cancer that progressed on radiotherapy plus ipilimumab.

The V gene is TRBV19, the J gene TRBJ2-7; TRBD1 agrees at 10 bases. Germline loops: CDR1 LNHDA, CDR2 SQIVND (reference sequence). This CDR3 has 13 amino acids. V dropped 10 bases and J dropped 2; count of bases not matched to a gene: 5. Here the CDR3 reads CATTGTGAYEQYF. In DNA form, the CDR3 reads TGTGCCACAACCGGGACAGGGGCCTACGAGCAGTACTTC.

V usage is TRBV27 and J usage is TRBJ2-2, with D perhaps matching TRBD1 (6 bases). Trimming left V 0 bases short and J 5 bases short, with 13 bases between. The CDR3 spans 16 residues. In germline, CDR1 is MNHEY, CDR2 SMNVEV (reference sequence). In DNA, the CDR3 is TGTGCCAGCAGTTTATCAAGCTTCCAGGGGACCGGGGAGCTGTTTTTT. Residues: CASSLSSFQGTGELFF.

The V call is TRBV19, the J call TRBJ2-4; D unresolved. Germline V lookup: CDR1 LNHDA, CDR2 SQIVND (reference sequence). This CDR3 comprises 16 residues. Trimming shortened V by 0 bases and J by 0 bases, and 9 bases separated the two germline ends. The DNA for the CDR3 is TGTGCCAGTAGTATAGACTTCCTCTTAGCCAAAAACATTCAGTACTTC. Residues: CASSIDFLLAKNIQYF. Based on the CDR3 plus reference TRBV19 and TRBJ2-4, the full variable domain is DGGITQSPKYLFRKEGQNVTLSCEQNLNHDAMYWYRQDPGQGLRLIYYSQIVNDFQKGDIAEGYSVSREKKESFPLTVTSAQKNPTAFYLCASSIDFLLAKNIQYFGAGTRLSVL.

CDR3 in DNA: TGTGCCAGCAGCTTAAAATCCGCTGGCGGGATGTACACCGGGGAGCTGTTTTTT. Its protein is CASSLKSAGGMYTGELFF. The V gene is TRBV7-3, the J gene TRBJ2-2, with D perhaps matching TRBD2 (6 bases). The CDR3 has 18 residues. V shed 1 base and J shed 3 bases, with 18 bases lying between them. Germline CDR1 reads SGHTA; CDR2 reads FQGTGA.

This clone occurred a few times. The chain has TRBV5-4 and TRBJ2-3, with D possibly being TRBD1 or TRBD2 (6 bases each). In germline, CDR1 is SGHNT, CDR2 YYREEE (reference sequence). V shed 4 bases and J shed 0 bases, with 18 bases lying between them. This CDR3 is 17 amino acids long. CDR3 sequence: CASSPRGTRSSTDTQYF. The CDR3 nucleotides read TGTGCCAGCAGCCCCCGGGGGACACGGTCTAGCACAGATACGCAGTATTTT.

The gene calls are TRBV6-6 and TRBJ1-1; D gene unclear. CDR1 MNHNY and CDR2 SVGAGI come from the germline V gene (reference sequence). The CDR3 runs to 14 residues. V gave up 0 bases and J gave up 1 base, with 6 bases separating them. DNA of the CDR3: TGTGCCAGCAGTTACTCTTTCCCGAACACTGAAGCTTTCTTT. The encoded protein is CASSYSFPNTEAFF.

This sequence joins TRBV5-5 and TRBJ1-5; D possibly corresponds to TRBD1 (5 bases). CDR3 length equals 15 residues. Per the germline V gene, CDR1 is SGHKS and CDR2 is YYEKEE (reference sequence). V shed 0 bases and J shed 0 bases, with 7 bases lying between them. CDR3 amino acids: CASSLGTLSNQPQHF. CDR3 nucleotide sequence: TGTGCCAGCAGCTTGGGGACACTTAGCAATCAGCCCCAGCATTTT.

The J gene is TRBJ2-2, the V gene TRBV6-1, with D possibly being TRBD1 (6 bases). The V gene's germline CDR1 is MNHNS and CDR2 SASEGT. V was cut by 1 base and J by 4 bases, with 10 bases left in between. The CDR3 covers 15 residues. CDR3 coding DNA: TGTGCCAGCAGTGAAGGTCCAGGGGTCACCGGGGAGCTGTTTTTT. Its translation is CASSEGPGVTGELFF.

V usage is TRBV2 and J usage is TRBJ1-1; unclear D gene. The germline V and J ends were trimmed by 4 bases and 4 bases, with 13 bases remaining between them. From germline, CDR1 is SNHLY and CDR2 FYNNEI. The CDR3 runs to 14 residues. DNA for the CDR3: TGTGCCAGCAGTGTGTCGGCCAGCATCACTGAAGCTTTCTTT. This encodes CASSVSASITEAFF.

This clone was seen a handful of times. The CDR3 region has the DNA TGCAGCGTTGAGGGGAGCACCGGGGAGCTGTTTTTT. This gives the protein CSVEGSTGELFF. The genes are TRBV29-1 and TRBJ2-2; maybe TRBD2 (5 bases). Germline V gene data show CDR1 as SQVTM and CDR2 as ANQGSEA. The ends were cut back, 3 bases at V and 4 bases at J, with 6 bases in the middle. CDR3 length equals 12 residues.

J is TRBJ2-2 and V is TRBV7-8; possible D gene TRBD1, 6 bases. V was trimmed by 2 bases and J by 0 bases, leaving 13 bases between them. This CDR3 is built from 17 residues. Germline CDR1 SGHVS, CDR2 FQNEAQ. CDR3 DNA sequence: TGTGCCAGCAGCTTACCAGGGACAAAAACGAACACCGGGGAGCTGTTTTTT. This codes for CASSLPGTKTNTGELFF.

The rearrangement links TRBV5-1 to TRBJ2-1, with 10 nucleotides matching TRBD1. CDR3 length: 17 residues. Germline lookup yields CDR1 SGHRS and CDR2 YFSETQ. Losses at the gene ends were 0 bases for V and 4 bases for J; bases not matched to a gene: 7. The CDR3 region has the DNA TGCGCCAGCAGCTTGGGGACCGGGACAGGGGCTTACAATGAGCAGTTCTTC. Encoded protein: CASSLGTGTGAYNEQFF.

CDR3 coding DNA: TGTGCCAGTAGTCCTCTAGCGGCTATTAACACCGGGGAGCTGTTTTTT. This encodes CASSPLAAINTGELFF. The chain employs TRBV19 and TRBJ2-2, with 7 bases aligning to TRBD2. Germline CDR1 reads LNHDA; CDR2 reads SQIVND (reference sequence). Trimming at V came to 5 bases and at J to 2 bases, leaving 8 bases not matched to a gene. The CDR3 extends over 16 amino acids.

The CDR3: CASSLGGQGSRGEKLFF. CDR3 bases: TGTGCCAGCAGCTTGGGGGGACAGGGGTCTCGAGGGGAAAAACTGTTTTTT. V and J are TRBV5-4 and TRBJ1-4; 10 nucleotides align to TRBD1. The CDR3 length is 17 residues. Germline V gene sequence: CDR1 SGHNT, CDR2 YYREEE (reference sequence). V was clipped by 0 bases and J by 8 bases; unmatched bases: 10.

The chain has TRBV19 and TRBJ2-1, with TRBD2 as a possible D gene (5 bases). V was shortened by 5 bases and J by 7 bases, with 12 bases between the two germline ends. The CDR3 totals 13 residues. Germline-derived CDR1 and CDR2 are LNHDA and SQIVND (reference sequence). CDR3 protein: CASSWRAWNEQFF. The CDR3 DNA follows: TGTGCCAGTAGTTGGCGGGCCTGGAATGAGCAGTTCTTC. Full variable domain (rest looked up from reference TRBV19 and TRBJ2-1): DGGITQSPKYLFRKEGQNVTLSCEQNLNHDAMYWYRQDPGQGLRLIYYSQIVNDFQKGDIAEGYSVSREKKESFPLTVTSAQKNPTAFYLCASSWRAWNEQFFGPGTRLTVL.

V is TRBV30 and J is TRBJ2-6, with 10 nucleotides matching TRBD1. The trim removed 4 bases at V and 0 bases at J, leaving 9 bases unmatched. The CDR3 is 18 residues long. Germline CDR1 is GTSNPN and CDR2 is SVGIG (reference sequence). CDR3: CAWNTPGQGSSGANVLTF. The CDR3 DNA reads as TGTGCCTGGAATACTCCGGGACAGGGGAGCTCTGGGGCCAACGTCCTGACTTTC.

V and J are TRBV6-6 and TRBJ2-5; tentatively, D is TRBD1 or TRBD2 (5 bases each). The CDR3 has 14 residues. Germline V gene lookup returns CDR1 MNHNY and CDR2 SVGAGI (reference sequence). Trimming took off 5 bases at V and 2 bases at J, with 12 bases between the two ends. CDR3 sequence reads: CASSPAGTQETQYF. The CDR3 bases are TGTGCCAGCAGTCCGGCAGGGACGCAAGAGACCCAGTACTTC.

As for this clone: Because the CDR3's place on the DNA is in doubt, the DNA is left out and the CDR3 is given as listed by TCRdb. This sequence joins TRBV18 and TRBJ1-1; TRBD1 is taken as the D call from the table, unchecked against the DNA. Germline values: CDR1 KGHSH, CDR2 LQKENI. Counting both end residues, the CDR3 totals 14 amino acids. CDR3 in amino acids: CASSPVGQGAPFFF.

The gene calls are TRBV11-2 and TRBJ2-1, with 8 bases matching TRBD2. The CDR3 loop spans 16 amino acids. The germline V gene has CDR1 SGHAT and CDR2 FQNNGV. The V segment lost 7 bases and the J segment 7 bases; nucleotides outside the gene matches: 15. CDR3 in amino acids: CASIPLGRAGLNEQFF. CDR3 coding DNA: TGTGCCAGCATCCCCCTCGGGAGGGCCGGGCTTAATGAGCAGTTCTTC. Full variable domain (remainder filled in from reference TRBV11-2 and TRBJ2-1): EAGVAQSPRYKIIEKRQSVAFWCNPISGHATLYWYQQILGQGPKLLIQFQNNGVVDDSQLPKDRFSAERLKGVDSTLKIQPAKLEDSAVYLCASIPLGRAGLNEQFFGPGTRLTVL.

The chain joins TRBV5-1 to TRBJ2-3; 8 positions match TRBD2. V lost 4 bases to trimming and J lost 4 bases; unmatched junction nucleotides: 14. This CDR3 comprises 17 residues. Germline assignment: CDR1 SGHRS and CDR2 YFSETQ. The DNA of the CDR3 is TGCGCCAGCAGCCCCTTCGCGACTAGCGTAAATCCAGATACGCAGTATTTT. Translating it yields CASSPFATSVNPDTQYF.

The chain is built from TRBV9 and TRBJ1-4; D ambiguous. Germline V lookup: CDR1 SGDLS, CDR2 YYNGEE. Between the trimmed V and J ends, which lost 3 bases and 0 bases, there was a span of 9 bases. This CDR3 region has 15 residues. This CDR3 reads CASSADTSTNEKLFF. The CDR3 nucleotides are TGTGCCAGCAGCGCCGACACCTCAACTAATGAAAAACTGTTTTTT.

This clone was observed a single time. The gene calls are TRBV2 and TRBJ2-6; 7 nucleotides align to TRBD1. Germline loops: CDR1 SNHLY, CDR2 FYNNEI. This CDR3 region has 15 residues. J gave up 2 bases and V 6 bases, and 4 bases lay outside the gene matches. The CDR3 DNA sequence: TGTGCCAGCAGCAAGACAGGGACTGGGGCCAACGTCCTGACTTTC. Translation: CASSKTGTGANVLTF.

The V and J genes are TRBV6-1 and TRBJ2-5; the match to TRBD1 covers 8 bases. The V segment lost 3 bases and the J segment 4 bases; nucleotides outside the gene matches: 10. Looked up from germline, CDR1 is MNHNS and CDR2 is SASEGT. The CDR3 length is 16 residues. CDR3 residues: CASSDTAYRGRETQYF. CDR3 nucleotide sequence: TGTGCCAGCAGTGACACCGCATACAGGGGGAGAGAGACCCAGTACTTC.

The chain combines TRBV10-1 with TRBJ2-1, with D tentatively TRBD1 (6 bases). Per germline, CDR1 WNHNN and CDR2 SYGVQD (reference sequence). The CDR3 loop spans 13 amino acids. V was trimmed by 2 bases and J by 9 bases, leaving 11 bases between them. This CDR3 reads CASSESLQGEQFF. The CDR3, as DNA: TGCGCCAGCAGTGAGAGTCTACAGGGTGAGCAGTTCTTC.

J is TRBJ2-3 and V is TRBV4-1; 10 positions match TRBD1. V shed 1 base and J 7 bases; nucleotides not matched to a gene: 8. The CDR3 runs 16 residues. From germline, CDR1 is MGHRA and CDR2 YSYEKL. CDR3 region: CASSQGGDRGTNTQYF. The CDR3 bases are TGCGCCAGCAGCCAAGGAGGGGACAGGGGCACGAATACGCAGTATTTT.